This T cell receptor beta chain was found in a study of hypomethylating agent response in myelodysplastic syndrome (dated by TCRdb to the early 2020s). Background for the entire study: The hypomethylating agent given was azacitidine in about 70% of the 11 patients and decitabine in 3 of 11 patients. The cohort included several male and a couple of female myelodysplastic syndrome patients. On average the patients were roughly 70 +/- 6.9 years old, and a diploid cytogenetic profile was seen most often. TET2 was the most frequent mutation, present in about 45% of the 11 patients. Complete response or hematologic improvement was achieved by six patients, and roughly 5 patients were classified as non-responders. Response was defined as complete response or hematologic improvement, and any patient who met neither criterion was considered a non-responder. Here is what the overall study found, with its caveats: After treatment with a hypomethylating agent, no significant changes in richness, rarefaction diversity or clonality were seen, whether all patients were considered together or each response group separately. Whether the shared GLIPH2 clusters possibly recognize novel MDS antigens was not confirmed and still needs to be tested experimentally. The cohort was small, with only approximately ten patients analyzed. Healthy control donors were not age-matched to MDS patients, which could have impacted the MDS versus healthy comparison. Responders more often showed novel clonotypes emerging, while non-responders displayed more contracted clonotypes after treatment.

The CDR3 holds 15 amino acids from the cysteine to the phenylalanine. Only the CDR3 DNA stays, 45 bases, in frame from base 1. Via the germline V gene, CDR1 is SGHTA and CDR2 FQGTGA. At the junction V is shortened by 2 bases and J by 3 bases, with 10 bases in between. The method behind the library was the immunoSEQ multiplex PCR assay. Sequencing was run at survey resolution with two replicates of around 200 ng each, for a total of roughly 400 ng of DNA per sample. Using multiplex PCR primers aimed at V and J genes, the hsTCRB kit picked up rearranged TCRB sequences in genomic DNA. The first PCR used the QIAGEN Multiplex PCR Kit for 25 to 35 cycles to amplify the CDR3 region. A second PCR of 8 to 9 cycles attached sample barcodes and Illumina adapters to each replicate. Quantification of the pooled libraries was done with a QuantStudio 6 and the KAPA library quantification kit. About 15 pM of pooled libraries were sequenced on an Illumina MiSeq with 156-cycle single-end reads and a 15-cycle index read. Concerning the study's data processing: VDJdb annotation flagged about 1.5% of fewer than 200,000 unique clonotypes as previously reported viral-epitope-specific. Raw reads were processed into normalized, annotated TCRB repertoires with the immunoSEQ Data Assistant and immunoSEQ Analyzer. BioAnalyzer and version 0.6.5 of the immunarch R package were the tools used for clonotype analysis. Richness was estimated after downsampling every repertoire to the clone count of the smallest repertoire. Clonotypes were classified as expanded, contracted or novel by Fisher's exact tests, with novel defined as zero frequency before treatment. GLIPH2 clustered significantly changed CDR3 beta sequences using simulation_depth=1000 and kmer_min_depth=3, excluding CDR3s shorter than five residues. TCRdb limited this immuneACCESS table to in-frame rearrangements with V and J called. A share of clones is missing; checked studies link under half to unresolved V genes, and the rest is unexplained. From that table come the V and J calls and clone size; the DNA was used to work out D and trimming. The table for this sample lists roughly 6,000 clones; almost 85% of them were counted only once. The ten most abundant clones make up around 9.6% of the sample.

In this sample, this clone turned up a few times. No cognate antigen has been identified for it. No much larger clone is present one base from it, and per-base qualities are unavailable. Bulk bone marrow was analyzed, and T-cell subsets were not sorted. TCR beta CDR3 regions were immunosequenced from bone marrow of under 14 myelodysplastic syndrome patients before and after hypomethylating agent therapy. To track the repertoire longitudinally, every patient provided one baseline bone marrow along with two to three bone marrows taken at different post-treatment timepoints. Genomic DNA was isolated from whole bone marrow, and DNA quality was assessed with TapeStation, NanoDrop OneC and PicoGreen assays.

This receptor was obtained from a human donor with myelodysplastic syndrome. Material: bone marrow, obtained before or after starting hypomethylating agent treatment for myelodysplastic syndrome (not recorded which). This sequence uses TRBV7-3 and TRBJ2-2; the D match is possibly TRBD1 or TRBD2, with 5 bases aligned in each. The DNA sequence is TGTGCCAGCAGCTTAGAGGGGTCCTACACCGGGGAGCTGTTTTTT. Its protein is CASSLEGSYTGELFF.